This record concerns one T cell receptor beta chain sequence. The data stem from a study of control samples from healthy donors and cancer patients. Clones were sequenced by immunoSEQ multiplex PCR, and TCRdb holds only the in-frame ones, with some missing. Of about 140,000 clones in the sample, approximately 94% were seen once. Between the trimmed V and J ends, which lost 1 base and 0 bases, there was a span of 4 bases. Germline lookup yields CDR1 LNHDA and CDR2 SQIVND (reference sequence). The CDR3 has 13 residues. V and J are TRBV19 and TRBJ2-7; D gene uncertain. The sample was blood. This sequence originates from a man aged 35-49 years in good health. The chain's CDR3 is CASSIAHSYEQYF. The CDR3 DNA reads as TGTGCCAGTAGTATAGCCCACTCCTACGAGCAGTACTTC.